This T cell receptor (beta chain) was retrieved from a study of vaccination effects on CD4 cells after COVID-19. Study at large: The median interval between the second dose and post-vaccine sampling was 72 days. Study conclusions and caveats: Only 1 of 255 vaccine-induced clones from healthy vaccinees cross-reacted with common cold coronaviruses.

Once cultured for around 11 days, the cells underwent separation to obtain CD4+ T cells. Each person got two doses of an mRNA SARS-CoV-2 vaccine, BNT162b2 or mRNA-1273. Points on this clone: The antigen is undetermined.

CDR1 LNHDA and CDR2 SQIVND come from the germline V gene (reference sequence). Trimming removed 2 bases from V and 1 base from J; junction bases left unmatched: 11. This CDR3 has 18 residues. Assay used: immunoSEQ multiplex PCR; TCRdb lists only in-frame clones, some missing. The table shows 72,000 or so clones, with just under 75% occurring only once. This clonotype originated in a human donor who received a COVID-19 vaccine. The specimen was CD4+ T cells from PBMCs cultured without peptide, collected after COVID-19 vaccination. This sequence joins TRBV19 and TRBJ2-5; the match to TRBD1 covers 9 bases. The CDR3 loop reads CASSILRTGGISQETQYF. Written as DNA, the CDR3 is TGTGCCAGTAGTATATTACGTACAGGGGGCATCAGCCAAGAGACCCAGTACTTC. The entire variable domain, with the rest obtained from reference TRBV19 and TRBJ2-5, is as follows: DGGITQSPKYLFRKEGQNVTLSCEQNLNHDAMYWYRQDPGQGLRLIYYSQIVNDFQKGDIAEGYSVSREKKESFPLTVTSAQKNPTAFYLCASSILRTGGISQETQYFGPGTRLLVL.